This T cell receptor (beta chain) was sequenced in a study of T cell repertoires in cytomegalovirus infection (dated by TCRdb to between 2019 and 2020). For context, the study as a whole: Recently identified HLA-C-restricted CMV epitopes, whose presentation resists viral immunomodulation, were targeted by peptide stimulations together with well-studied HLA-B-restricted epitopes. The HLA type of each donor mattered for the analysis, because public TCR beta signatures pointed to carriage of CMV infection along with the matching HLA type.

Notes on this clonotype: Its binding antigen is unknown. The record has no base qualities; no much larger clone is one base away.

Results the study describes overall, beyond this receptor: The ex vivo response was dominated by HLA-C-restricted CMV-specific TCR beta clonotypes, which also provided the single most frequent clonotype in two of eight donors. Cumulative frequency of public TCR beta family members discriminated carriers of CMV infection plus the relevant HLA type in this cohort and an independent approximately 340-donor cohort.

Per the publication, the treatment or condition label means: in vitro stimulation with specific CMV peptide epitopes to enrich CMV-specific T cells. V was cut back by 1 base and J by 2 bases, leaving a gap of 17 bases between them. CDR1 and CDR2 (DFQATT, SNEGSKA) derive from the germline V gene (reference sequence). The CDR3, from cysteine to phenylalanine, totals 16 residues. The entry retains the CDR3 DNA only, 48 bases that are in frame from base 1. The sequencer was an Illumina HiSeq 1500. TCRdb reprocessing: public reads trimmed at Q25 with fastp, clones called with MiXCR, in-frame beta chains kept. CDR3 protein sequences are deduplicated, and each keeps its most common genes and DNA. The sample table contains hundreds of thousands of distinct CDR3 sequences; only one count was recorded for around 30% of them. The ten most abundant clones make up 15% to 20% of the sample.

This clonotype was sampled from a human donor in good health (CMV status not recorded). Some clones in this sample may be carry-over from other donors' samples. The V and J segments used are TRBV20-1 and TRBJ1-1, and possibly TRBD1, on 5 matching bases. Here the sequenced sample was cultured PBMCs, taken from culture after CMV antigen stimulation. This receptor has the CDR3 CSARGEAGTINTEAFF. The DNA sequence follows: TGCAGTGCTAGAGGGGAGGCAGGGACCATCAACACTGAAGCTTTCTTT.